Following are 30 T cell receptor beta chains from one sample sequenced in a study of graft-versus-host responses after intestinal transplantation. Antigen specificity for these receptors is unknown. The assay was immunoSEQ multiplex PCR, and TCRdb's table has in-frame clones only and misses some. The sample lists about 130,000 clones; more than 90% were seen once. Sequences were derived from unstimulated CD4+ T cells sorted from spleen or lymph node cells, sampled before intestinal transplant. These TCRs come from a human donor who received an intestinal transplant.

CDR3 in amino acids: CASAGQTYEQYF. In nucleotides, the CDR3 is TGTGCCAGCGCGGGCCAAACCTACGAGCAGTACTTC. The chain is built from TRBV2 and TRBJ2-7; tentative D call: TRBD2 (5 bases). CDR3 size: 12 residues. The V end was cut by 8 bases, the J end by 2 bases, with 10 bases between. The germline gives CDR1 SNHLY, CDR2 FYNNEI.

V is TRBV5-1 and J is TRBJ1-4; TRBD1 matches at 7 bases. The CDR3 spans 16 residues. Unmatched junction bases numbered 8, after V lost 4 bases and J lost 2 bases. The germline CDR1 and CDR2 sequences are SGHRS and YFSETQ. This CDR3 reads CASSLTGQKTNEKLFF. CDR3 DNA sequence: TGCGCCAGCAGCCTAACGGGACAGAAGACTAATGAAAAACTGTTTTTT.

This sequence joins TRBV7-3 and TRBJ2-5, with D perhaps matching TRBD2 (6 bases). V lost 2 bases and J 2 bases, leaving 12 bases between the germline ends. The germline CDR1 and CDR2 sequences are SGHTA and FQGTGA. This CDR3 spans 15 amino acids. This chain's CDR3 is CASSLLGDFQETQYF. The CDR3 nucleotides are TGTGCCAGCAGCTTACTCGGGGACTTTCAAGAGACCCAGTACTTC.

The CDR3 protein is CASSQSGAYNEQFF. CDR3 DNA sequence: TGTGCCAGCAGCCAAAGTGGGGCCTACAATGAGCAGTTCTTC. The genes are TRBV4-2 and TRBJ2-1; D is undetermined. The CDR3 is 14 residues long. Trimming pared 2 bases from V and 2 bases from J, leaving 7 bases between. The V gene's germline CDR1 is LGHNA and CDR2 YNFKEQ.

The chain links TRBV5-1 to TRBJ2-6, with D possibly TRBD1 on 6 matching bases. Trimming took 7 bases from V and 1 from J, leaving 15 bases between them. The CDR3 covers 16 residues. The germline V gene encodes CDR1 SGHRS and CDR2 YFSETQ. The CDR3 spells CASGQSPGSGANVLTF. CDR3 in DNA: TGCGCCAGCGGACAGTCGCCCGGATCTGGGGCCAACGTCCTGACTTTC.

The chain is built from TRBV18 and TRBJ1-3; a weak D match, TRBD1 (5 bases). The CDR3 consists of 15 residues. Germline CDR1 is KGHSH and CDR2 is LQKENI. The germline V and J ends were trimmed by 1 base and 2 bases, with 9 bases remaining between them. CDR3 in DNA: TGTGCCAGCTCACCACAGGGGATAACTGGAAACACCATATATTTT. Its protein is CASSPQGITGNTIYF.

The chain joins TRBV9 to TRBJ1-1, with D unclear. V was pared by 6 bases and J by 2 bases, with 17 bases between. This CDR3 region has 15 residues. Per germline, CDR1 SGDLS and CDR2 YYNGEE. The CDR3 region has the DNA TGTGCCAGCACCTCACTCCTTAGTCCAAACACTGAAGCTTTCTTT. Protein sequence: CASTSLLSPNTEAFF.

The CDR3 is CASKVEDTEKLFF. In nucleotides, the CDR3 is TGCGCCAGCAAGGTGGAGGATACTGAAAAACTGTTTTTT. The rearrangement links TRBV10-2 to TRBJ1-4; D is uncertain. The CDR3 runs 13 residues. Germline lookup yields CDR1 WSHSY and CDR2 SAAADI. Trimming left V 7 bases short and J 7 bases short, with 13 bases between.

The chain uses TRBV7-9 and TRBJ2-5; the D gene is possibly TRBD2 (6 bases). The CDR3 consists of 14 residues. Germline lookup yields CDR1 SEHNR and CDR2 FQNEAQ (reference sequence). The V gene lost 7 bases and the J gene lost 5 bases, with 17 bases spanning the gap. The CDR3 is CASTPPAGLETQYF. The CDR3 region has the DNA TGTGCCAGCACCCCGCCGGCGGGATTGGAGACCCAGTACTTC.

This chain links TRBV7-3 with TRBJ2-3; D is undetermined. Trimming left V 10 bases short and J 7 bases short, with 3 bases between. CDR1 SGHTA and CDR2 FQGTGA come from the germline V gene. This CDR3 has 8 amino acids. The CDR3 region is CANHTQYF. DNA of the CDR3: TGTGCCAACCATACGCAGTATTTT.

The rearrangement joins TRBV5-6 to TRBJ2-5; perhaps TRBD2 as D (5 bases). The V gene lost 0 bases and the J gene lost 0 bases, with 9 bases spanning the gap. CDR1 and CDR2 from the germline V gene are SGHDT and YYEEEE. The CDR3 consists of 15 residues. CDR3 in DNA: TGTGCCAGCAGCTTGGGTGGAGCGGACCAAGAGACCCAGTACTTC. Protein: CASSLGGADQETQYF.

The rearrangement links TRBV9 to TRBJ1-6; D is unclear. The V gene lost 4 bases and the J gene lost 4 bases, with 12 bases spanning the gap. The length of the CDR3 is 15 residues. The germline V gene encodes CDR1 SGDLS and CDR2 YYNGEE. This chain's CDR3 is CASSLSSEYNSPLHF. In DNA, the CDR3 is TGTGCCAGCAGCCTTAGCTCAGAGTATAATTCACCCCTCCACTTT.

V is TRBV5-1 and J is TRBJ2-1; TRBD2 matches 14 bases. Unmatched junction bases numbered 7, after V lost 4 bases and J lost 7 bases. The CDR3 consists of 16 residues. From germline, CDR1 is SGHRS and CDR2 YFSETQ. Written as DNA, the CDR3 is TGCGCCAGCAGCCCCCCCTGGACTAGCGGGGGGAATGAGCAGTTCTTC. This gives the protein CASSPPWTSGGNEQFF.

Regarding this clone: Other DNA sequences within the sample encode an identical CDR3. This chain connects TRBV6-1 to TRBJ1-2; no firm D call. V dropped 5 bases and J dropped 2 bases, with 15 bases sitting between them. Germline V gene lookup returns CDR1 MNHNS and CDR2 SASEGT. This CDR3 comprises 15 residues. CDR3: CASSPSPSTNYGYTF. The DNA of the CDR3 is TGTGCCAGCAGTCCCTCCCCGTCCACCAACTATGGCTACACCTTC.

This chain joins TRBV10-1 and TRBJ1-2, with D possibly TRBD1 on 6 matching bases. Germline CDR1 reads WNHNN; CDR2 reads SYGVQD (reference sequence). Trimming pared 4 bases from V and 8 bases from J, leaving 14 bases between. The CDR3 has 13 amino acids. The CDR3 loop is CASSVDRNRGYTF. Here the CDR3 DNA reads TGCGCCAGCAGTGTTGACAGGAACAGAGGCTACACCTTC.

J is TRBJ2-7 and V is TRBV5-1; no clear D. Per germline, CDR1 SGHRS and CDR2 YFSETQ. V was shortened by 0 bases and J by 4 bases, with 14 bases between the two germline ends. This CDR3 has 15 residues. CDR3 in DNA: TGCGCCAGCAGCTTGGCGGCGCCGGCGCCGTACGAGCAGTACTTC. Translation: CASSLAAPAPYEQYF.

The CDR3 DNA reads as TGCGCCAGCAGCTCAAGGGGCTCCTACAATGAGCAGTTCTTC. This sequence encodes CASSSRGSYNEQFF. The chain carries TRBV4-1 and TRBJ2-1, with D possibly matching TRBD1 (5 bases). V lost 5 bases, J lost 0 bases, and 8 bases lay in between. CDR3 length equals 14 residues. Germline V CDR1 and CDR2: MGHRA, YSYEKL.

The chain joins TRBV5-4 to TRBJ2-2; TRBD1 might be the D (5 bases). Trimming removed 2 bases at V and 4 bases at J, with 9 bases between. The CDR3 runs to 14 residues. CDR1 and CDR2 from the germline V gene are SGHNT and YYREEE (reference sequence). The CDR3, as DNA: TGTGCCAGCAGCTTTCTAACAGGCACCGGGGAGCTGTTTTTT. Residues: CASSFLTGTGELFF. Based on the CDR3 plus reference TRBV5-4 and TRBJ2-2, the full variable domain is ETGVTQSPTHLIKTRGQQVTLRCSSQSGHNTVSWYQQALGQGPQFIFQYYREEENGRGNFPPRFSGLQFPNYSSELNVNALELDDSALYLCASSFLTGTGELFFGEGSRLTVL.

V gene TRBV5-1 combines with J gene TRBJ2-3; the D gene is possibly TRBD2 (5 bases). The CDR3 totals 15 residues. Trimming left V 0 bases short and J 4 bases short, with 12 bases between. The germline V gene encodes CDR1 SGHRS and CDR2 YFSETQ. The CDR3 sequence: CASSLVTSPSDTQYF. In DNA, the CDR3 is TGCGCCAGCAGCTTGGTAACTAGTCCCTCAGATACGCAGTATTTT.

V usage is TRBV7-8 and J usage is TRBJ2-2; D uncertain. Trimming stripped 5 bases from V and 2 bases from J, with 3 bases between. Germline CDR1 SGHVS, CDR2 FQNEAQ. The CDR3 runs to 12 residues. The CDR3: CASSRNTGELFF. The CDR3 nucleotides are TGTGCCAGCAGCCGCAACACCGGGGAGCTGTTTTTT. The whole variable domain, filled in from reference TRBV7-8 and TRBJ2-2, reads GAGVSQSPRYKVAKRGQDVALRCDPISGHVSLFWYQQALGQGPEFLTYFQNEAQLDKSGLPSDRFFAERPEGSVSTLKIQRTQQEDSAVYLCASSRNTGELFFGEGSRLTVL.

The chain joins TRBV7-2 to TRBJ1-1; D is ambiguous. The CDR3 has 14 amino acids. Trimming stripped 4 bases from V and 1 base from J, with 10 bases between. CDR1 is SGHTA, CDR2 FQGNSA, per germline. Written as DNA, the CDR3 is TGTGCCAGCAGCTACCGGGCCGCGAACACTGAAGCTTTCTTT. Its protein product is CASSYRAANTEAFF.

In DNA, the CDR3 is TGTGCCTGGCGGGGGAGAACTGAAGCTTTCTTT. This gives the protein CAWRGRTEAFF. The chain combines TRBV30 with TRBJ1-1; tentatively, D is TRBD1 (5 bases). CDR1 GTSNPN and CDR2 SVGIG come from the germline V gene (reference sequence). This CDR3 region has 11 residues. Deletions cut 5 bases from V and 5 bases from J, with 9 bases between. Filled out from reference TRBV30 and TRBJ1-1, the complete variable domain reads SQTIHQWPATLVQPVGSPLSLECTVEGTSNPNLYWYRQAAGRGLQLLFYSVGIGQISSEVPQNLSASRPQDRQFILSSKKLLLSDSGFYLCAWRGRTEAFFGQGTRLTVV.

This chain joins TRBV19 and TRBJ2-7; tentatively, D is TRBD1 (6 bases). V gave up 0 bases and J gave up 2 bases, with 11 bases separating them. CDR3 size: 15 residues. Germline assignment: CDR1 LNHDA and CDR2 SQIVND (reference sequence). This CDR3 reads CASSIETGTTYEQYF. The CDR3 coding sequence is TGTGCCAGTAGTATAGAAACAGGGACAACCTACGAGCAGTACTTC.

This rearrangement joins TRBV6-5 to TRBJ2-2; D is unresolved. Germline V gene sequence: CDR1 MNHEY, CDR2 SVGAGI. The CDR3 length is 16 residues. Trimming left V 2 bases short and J 2 bases short, with 12 bases between. Here the CDR3 DNA reads TGTGCCAGCAGTTACACTATTCCAGCTAACACCGGGGAGCTGTTTTTT. It encodes CASSYTIPANTGELFF.

This chain's CDR3 is CAISGGQGSYEQYF. The CDR3 nucleotides read TGTGCCATCAGTGGGGGACAGGGGTCTTACGAGCAGTACTTC. The chain employs TRBV10-3 and TRBJ2-7, with 10 nucleotides matching TRBD1. CDR1 and CDR2 (germline): ENHRY, SYGVKD. This CDR3 comprises 14 residues. After removal of 4 bases from V and 4 bases from J, the junction contained 4 bases not matched to a gene.

V gene TRBV7-8 combines with J gene TRBJ1-6; TRBD1 agrees at 10 bases. Trimming at V came to 6 bases and at J to 1 base, leaving 21 bases not matched to a gene. Germline values: CDR1 SGHVS, CDR2 FQNEAQ. This CDR3 region has 22 residues. In nucleotides, the CDR3 is TGTGCCAGCAGTTACACGAGGGGGTCCGGGACAGGGGTGCGTTCCTATAATTCACCCCTCCACTTT. Protein: CASSYTRGSGTGVRSYNSPLHF.

V usage is TRBV14 and J usage is TRBJ2-3, with 9 bases aligning to TRBD1. Trimming took 4 bases from V and 3 from J; bases not matched to a gene: 8. The length of the CDR3 is 16 residues. From germline, CDR1 is SGHDN and CDR2 FVKESK. The CDR3 protein is CASSRGQGWRTDTQYF. CDR3 coding DNA: TGTGCCAGCAGCCGGGGACAGGGATGGCGGACAGATACGCAGTATTTT. Based on the CDR3 plus reference TRBV14 and TRBJ2-3, the full variable domain is EAGVTQFPSHSVIEKGQTVTLRCDPISGHDNLYWYRRVMGKEIKFLLHFVKESKQDESGMPNNRFLAERTGGTYSTLKVQPAELEDSGVYFCASSRGQGWRTDTQYFGPGTRLTVL.

This chain uses TRBV9 with TRBJ2-1; D not certain. V was cut by 3 bases and J by 10 bases, with 14 bases left in between. CDR3 size: 13 residues. Germline values: CDR1 SGDLS, CDR2 YYNGEE. CDR3 bases: TGTGCCAGCAGCGCCGACAAGTTCGGCGAGCAGTTCTTC. It yields the protein CASSADKFGEQFF.

The V gene is TRBV29-1, the J gene TRBJ1-1; D remains ambiguous. CDR1 and CDR2 (germline): SQVTM, ANQGSEA. CDR3 length: 11 residues. The V gene lost 5 bases and the J gene lost 0 bases, with 4 bases spanning the gap. The CDR3 region is CSVLMNTEAFF. The CDR3 bases are TGCAGCGTTCTGATGAACACTGAAGCTTTCTTT. Based on the CDR3 plus reference TRBV29-1 and TRBJ1-1, the full variable domain is SAVISQKPSRDICQRGTSLTIQCQVDSQVTMMFWYRQQPGQSLTLIATANQGSEATYESGFVIDKFPISRPNLTFSTLTVSNMSPEDSSIYLCSVLMNTEAFFGQGTRLTVV.

The rearrangement uses TRBV2 and TRBJ2-1; D is uncertain. CDR1 SNHLY and CDR2 FYNNEI come from the germline V gene. V lost 10 bases to trimming and J lost 6 bases, with 13 bases between them. This CDR3 spans 12 amino acids. The CDR3 reads CAISVSGNEQFF. CDR3 in DNA: TGTGCCATTTCCGTCTCTGGCAATGAGCAGTTCTTC.